This entry is about one T cell receptor (beta chain). Relative to the germline gene, one junction end is altered; a read error may explain this. The record originates from a study of tumor-infiltrating lymphocytes in primary liver carcinoma. It was from about 19-30 mg of unsorted bulk tissue that RNA and DNA were co-extracted. Five discrete regions of every tumor underwent sampling. Germline CDR1 is SGHKS and CDR2 is YYEKEE (reference sequence). This CDR3 is built from 15 residues. From 400 to 500 ng total RNA, TCR beta cDNA was generated with a primer in the constant region. Researchers made the TCR beta libraries by running three nested multiplex PCR rounds with slightly modified ARM-PCR. Researchers ran the first two PCR rounds for approximately 10 cycles each with TRBV1-TRBV30 forward primers and a C-beta reverse primer. MiXCR, applied by TCRdb to the multiplex PCR reads, yields one record per CDR3 protein. The sample lists roughly 120,000 distinct CDR3 sequences; around two thirds were seen once.

The clonotype originates from a woman aged 55 to 70 with primary liver carcinoma and hepatitis B virus infection. The rearrangement uses TRBV5-5 and TRBJ1-2, with 8 bases that match TRBD1. Sequencing used liver tumor tissue from sampling region 1. As for subset: tumor region T1, superior pole. The CDR3 loop reads CGSSWDRRANYGYTF. The DNA for the CDR3 is TGTGGCAGCAGCTGGGACAGGAGAGCTAACTATGGTTACACCTTC. Full variable domain (missing parts from reference TRBV5-5 and TRBJ1-2): DAGVTQSPTHLIKTRGQQVTLRCSPISGHKSVSWYQQVLGQGPQFIFQYYEKEERGRGNFPDRFSARQFPNYSSELNVNALLLGDSALYLCGSSWDRRANYGYTFGSGTRLTVV.